This T cell receptor (beta chain) was identified in a study of blood T cell repertoires in COVID-19. Overall study context: T cells, B-cell-depleted T cells, or PBMCs provided the cDNA or gDNA that served as material.

The CDR3 consists of 16 residues. CDR1 is MNHNS, CDR2 SASEGT, per germline. V lost 2 bases, J lost 4 bases, and 10 bases stayed unmatched. TCRdb's table, derived via immunoSEQ multiplex PCR, lists solely in-frame clones and lacks some. The sample shows approximately 220,000 clones, about 83% of them seen only once. The sequenced sample consisted of PBMCs or T cells enriched from blood (not recorded which). The clonotype was recovered from a woman in her thirties or forties who had been exposed to COVID-19. The J gene is TRBJ1-2, the V gene TRBV6-1, with 7 positions matching TRBD1. The CDR3 DNA reads as TGTGCCAGCAGTGAACCCCCGAGACAGGGCCTCTATGGCTACACCTTC. Protein product: CASSEPPRQGLYGYTF.